Following are 2 T cell receptor beta chains from one sample sequenced in a study of healthy donors' naive CD4 and CD8 T cells. Each TCR library used roughly 0.45 ug of total RNA and a linear amplification protocol. TCRdb re-derived calls from the reads in MiXCR, one entry per CDR3 protein. The data show 200,000 or so distinct CDR3 sequences, around 70% seen once. The specimen sequenced was naive CD4+ and CD8+ T cells sorted from blood, pooled from several donors. Receptors were obtained from a pool of human donors in good health; the sample pools cells from several healthy donors.

V gene TRBV27 combines with J gene TRBJ2-1; 9 nucleotides match TRBD1. Per germline, CDR1 MNHEY and CDR2 SMNVEV (reference sequence). This CDR3 is built from 15 residues. Unmatched junction bases numbered 6, after V lost 4 bases and J lost 5 bases. Here the CDR3 reads CASSSPGTGNNEQFF. The CDR3 bases are TGTGCCAGCAGTTCGCCCGGGACAGGGAACAATGAGCAGTTCTTC.

The table lists this clonotype with a count of one. This chain connects TRBV18 to TRBJ2-7; 9 nucleotides match TRBD1. Per the germline V gene, CDR1 is KGHSH and CDR2 is LQKENI. V was clipped by 4 bases and J by 3 bases; unmatched bases: 10. This CDR3 has 16 amino acids. The CDR3 is CASSLYRDRVNYEQYF. The CDR3 DNA reads TGTGCCAGCTCACTTTACCGGGACAGGGTAAACTACGAGCAGTACTTC.